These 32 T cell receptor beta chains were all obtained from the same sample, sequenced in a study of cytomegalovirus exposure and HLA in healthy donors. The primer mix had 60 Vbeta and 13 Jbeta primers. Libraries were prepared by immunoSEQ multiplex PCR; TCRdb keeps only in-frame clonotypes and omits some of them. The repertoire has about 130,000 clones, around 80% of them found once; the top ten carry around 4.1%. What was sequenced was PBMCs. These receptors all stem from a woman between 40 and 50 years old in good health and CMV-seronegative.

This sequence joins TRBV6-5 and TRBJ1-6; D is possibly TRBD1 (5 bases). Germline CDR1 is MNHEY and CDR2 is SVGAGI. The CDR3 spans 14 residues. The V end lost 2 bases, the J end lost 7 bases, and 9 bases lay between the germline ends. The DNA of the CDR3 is TGTGCCAGCAGTTACAGGGGCGGAAATTCACCCCTCCACTTT. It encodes CASSYRGGNSPLHF.

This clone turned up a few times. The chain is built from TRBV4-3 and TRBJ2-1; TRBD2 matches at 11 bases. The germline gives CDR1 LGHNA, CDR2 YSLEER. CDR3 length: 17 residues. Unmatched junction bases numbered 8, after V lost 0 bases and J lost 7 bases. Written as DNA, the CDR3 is TGCGCCAGCAGCCAAGATGGGCTAGCGGGAGGACCGAATGAGCAGTTCTTC. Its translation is CASSQDGLAGGPNEQFF.

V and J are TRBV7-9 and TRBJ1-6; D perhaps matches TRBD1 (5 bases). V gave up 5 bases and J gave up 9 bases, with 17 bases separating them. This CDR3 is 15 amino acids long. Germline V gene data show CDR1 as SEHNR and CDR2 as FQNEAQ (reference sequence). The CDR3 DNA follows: TGTGCCAGCAGCCCCACAGCGGGCCAGGGTTCACCCCTCCACTTT. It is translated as CASSPTAGQGSPLHF.

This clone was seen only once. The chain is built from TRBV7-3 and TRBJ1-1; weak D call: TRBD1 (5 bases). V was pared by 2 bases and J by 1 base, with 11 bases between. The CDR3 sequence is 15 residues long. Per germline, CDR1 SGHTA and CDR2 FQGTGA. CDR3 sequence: CASSLWGGTNTEAFF. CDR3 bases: TGTGCCAGCAGCTTATGGGGGGGTACGAACACTGAAGCTTTCTTT.

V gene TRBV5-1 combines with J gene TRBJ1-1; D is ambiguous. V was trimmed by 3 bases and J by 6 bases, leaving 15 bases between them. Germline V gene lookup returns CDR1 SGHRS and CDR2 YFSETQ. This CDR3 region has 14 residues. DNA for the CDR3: TGCGCCAGCAGCTCGAGGGTCGGTTATCCTGAAGCTTTCTTT. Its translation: CASSSRVGYPEAFF.

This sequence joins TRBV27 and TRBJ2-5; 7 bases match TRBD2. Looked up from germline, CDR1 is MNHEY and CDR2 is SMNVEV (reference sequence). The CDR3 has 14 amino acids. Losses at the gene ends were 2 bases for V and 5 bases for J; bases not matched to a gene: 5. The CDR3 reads CASSLRGVRETQYF. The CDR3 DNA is TGTGCCAGCAGTTTACGGGGGGTCAGGGAGACCCAGTACTTC.

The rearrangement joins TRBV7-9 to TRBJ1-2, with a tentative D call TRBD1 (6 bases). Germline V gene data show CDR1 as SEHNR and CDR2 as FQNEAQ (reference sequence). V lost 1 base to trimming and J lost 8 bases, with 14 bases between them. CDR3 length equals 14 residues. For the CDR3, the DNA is TGTGCCAGCAGCTTAGTGGGGGCCCAAAGGGGCTACACCTTC. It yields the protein CASSLVGAQRGYTF.

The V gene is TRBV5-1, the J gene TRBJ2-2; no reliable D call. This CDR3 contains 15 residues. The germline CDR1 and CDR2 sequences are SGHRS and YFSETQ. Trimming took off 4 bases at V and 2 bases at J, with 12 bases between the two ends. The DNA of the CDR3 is TGCGCCAGCAGCCCGCGACAAGATAACACCGGGGAGCTGTTTTTT. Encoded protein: CASSPRQDNTGELFF.

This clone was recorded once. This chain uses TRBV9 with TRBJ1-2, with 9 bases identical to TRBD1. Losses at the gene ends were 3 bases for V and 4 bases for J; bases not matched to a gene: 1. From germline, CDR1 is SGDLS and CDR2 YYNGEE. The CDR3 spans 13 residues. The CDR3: CASSEGQGYGYTF. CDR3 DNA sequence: TGTGCCAGCAGCGAGGGACAGGGCTATGGCTACACCTTC. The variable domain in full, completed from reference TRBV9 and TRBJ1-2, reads DSGVTQTPKHLITATGQRVTLRCSPRSGDLSVYWYQQSLDQGLQFLIQYYNGEERAKGNILERFSAQQFPDLHSELNLSSLELGDSALYFCASSEGQGYGYTFGSGTRLTVV.

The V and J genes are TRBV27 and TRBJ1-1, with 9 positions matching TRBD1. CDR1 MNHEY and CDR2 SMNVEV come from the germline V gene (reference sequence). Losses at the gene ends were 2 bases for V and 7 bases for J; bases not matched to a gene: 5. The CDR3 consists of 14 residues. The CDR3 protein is CASSLGGTGYEAFF. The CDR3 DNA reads TGTGCCAGCAGTTTAGGGGGGACAGGGTATGAAGCTTTCTTT.

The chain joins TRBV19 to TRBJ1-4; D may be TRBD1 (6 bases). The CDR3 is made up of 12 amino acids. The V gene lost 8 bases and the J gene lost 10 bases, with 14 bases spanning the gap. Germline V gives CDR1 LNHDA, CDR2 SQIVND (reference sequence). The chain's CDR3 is CASRDKSGKLFF. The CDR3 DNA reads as TGTGCCAGTCGGGACAAGAGTGGAAAACTGTTTTTT.

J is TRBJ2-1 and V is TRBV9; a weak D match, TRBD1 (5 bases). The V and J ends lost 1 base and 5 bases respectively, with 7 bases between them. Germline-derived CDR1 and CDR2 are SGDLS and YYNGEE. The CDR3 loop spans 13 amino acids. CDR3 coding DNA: TGTGCCAGCAGCGTAAAGGGGAACAATGAGCAGTTCTTC. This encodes CASSVKGNNEQFF.

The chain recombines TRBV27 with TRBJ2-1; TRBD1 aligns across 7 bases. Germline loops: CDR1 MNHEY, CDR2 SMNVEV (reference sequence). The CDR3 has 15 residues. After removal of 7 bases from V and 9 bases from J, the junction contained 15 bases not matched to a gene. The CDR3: CASTATGALVGEQFF. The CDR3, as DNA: TGTGCCAGCACCGCTACAGGGGCTTTGGTTGGTGAGCAGTTCTTC.

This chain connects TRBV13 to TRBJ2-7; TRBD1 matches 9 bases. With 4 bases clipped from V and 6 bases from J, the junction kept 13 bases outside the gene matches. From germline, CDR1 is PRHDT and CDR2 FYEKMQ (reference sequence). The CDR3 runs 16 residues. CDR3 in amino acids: CASSSSGTGSFSEQYF. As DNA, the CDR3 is TGTGCCAGCAGCTCCTCCGGGACAGGGTCCTTCAGCGAGCAGTACTTC.

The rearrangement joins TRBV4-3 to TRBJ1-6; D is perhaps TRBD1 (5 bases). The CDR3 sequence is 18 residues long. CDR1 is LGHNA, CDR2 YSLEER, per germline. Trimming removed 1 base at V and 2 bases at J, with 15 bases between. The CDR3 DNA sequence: TGCGCCAGCAGCCAAGGGCGAGGGGAGGCCCCCTATAATTCACCCCTCCACTTT. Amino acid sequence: CASSQGRGEAPYNSPLHF.

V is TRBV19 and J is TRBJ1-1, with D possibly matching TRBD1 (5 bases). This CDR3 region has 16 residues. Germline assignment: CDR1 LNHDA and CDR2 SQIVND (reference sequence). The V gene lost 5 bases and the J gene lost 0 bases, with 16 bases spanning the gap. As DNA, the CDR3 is TGTGCCAGTAGTTCCCAGGGTTTCGGGTTGAACACTGAAGCTTTCTTT. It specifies CASSSQGFGLNTEAFF. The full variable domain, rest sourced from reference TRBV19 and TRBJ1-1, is DGGITQSPKYLFRKEGQNVTLSCEQNLNHDAMYWYRQDPGQGLRLIYYSQIVNDFQKGDIAEGYSVSREKKESFPLTVTSAQKNPTAFYLCASSSQGFGLNTEAFFGQGTRLTVV.

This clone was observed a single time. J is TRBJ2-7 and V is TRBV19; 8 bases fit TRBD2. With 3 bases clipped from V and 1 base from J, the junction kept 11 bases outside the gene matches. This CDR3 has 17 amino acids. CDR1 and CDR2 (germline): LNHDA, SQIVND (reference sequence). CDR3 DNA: TGTGCCAGTAGTATGTCATCGGGGGGGGGCGGTTCCTACGAGCAGTACTTC. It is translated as CASSMSSGGGGSYEQYF.

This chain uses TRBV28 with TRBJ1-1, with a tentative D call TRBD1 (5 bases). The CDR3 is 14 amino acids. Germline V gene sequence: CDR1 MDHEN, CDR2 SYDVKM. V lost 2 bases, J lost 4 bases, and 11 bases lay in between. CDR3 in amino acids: CASSLRWGGTEAFF. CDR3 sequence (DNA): TGTGCCAGCAGTTTACGGTGGGGGGGCACTGAAGCTTTCTTT.

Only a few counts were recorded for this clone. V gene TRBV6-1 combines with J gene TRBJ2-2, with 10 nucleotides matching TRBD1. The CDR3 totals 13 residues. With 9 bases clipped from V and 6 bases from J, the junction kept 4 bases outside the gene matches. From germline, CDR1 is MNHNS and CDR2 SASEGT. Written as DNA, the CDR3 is TGTGCCAGTATGACAGGGGGCTCCGGGGAGCTGTTTTTT. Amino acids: CASMTGGSGELFF.

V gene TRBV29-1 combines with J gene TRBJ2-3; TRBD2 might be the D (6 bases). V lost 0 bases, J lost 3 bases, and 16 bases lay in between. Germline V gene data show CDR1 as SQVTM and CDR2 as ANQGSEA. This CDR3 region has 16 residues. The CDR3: CSVEDPRGIGTDTQYF. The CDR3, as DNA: TGCAGCGTTGAAGATCCTCGGGGGATTGGTACAGATACGCAGTATTTT.

CDR3 sequence: CARNLGLGYSNQPQHF. The CDR3 nucleotides are TGTGCCCGCAACCTGGGACTGGGATATAGCAATCAGCCCCAGCATTTT. The chain links TRBV28 to TRBJ1-5; D is perhaps TRBD1 (5 bases). V lost 11 bases and J lost 0, with 20 bases in between. The CDR3 spans 16 residues. CDR1 and CDR2 (germline): MDHEN, SYDVKM.

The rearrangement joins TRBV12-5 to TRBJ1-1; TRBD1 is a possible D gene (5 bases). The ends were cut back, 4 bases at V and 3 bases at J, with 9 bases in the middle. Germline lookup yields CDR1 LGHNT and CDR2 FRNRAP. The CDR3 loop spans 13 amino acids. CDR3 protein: CASGSGGDTEAFF. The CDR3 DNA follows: TGTGCTAGTGGTTCGGGAGGGGACACTGAAGCTTTCTTT.

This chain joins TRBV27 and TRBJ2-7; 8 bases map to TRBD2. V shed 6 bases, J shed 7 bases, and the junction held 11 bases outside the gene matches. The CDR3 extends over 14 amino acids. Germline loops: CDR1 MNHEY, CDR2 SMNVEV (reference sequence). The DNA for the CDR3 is TGTGCCAGCAGACTAAATAGCGGGGCGGGGGAGCAGTACTTC. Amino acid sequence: CASRLNSGAGEQYF.

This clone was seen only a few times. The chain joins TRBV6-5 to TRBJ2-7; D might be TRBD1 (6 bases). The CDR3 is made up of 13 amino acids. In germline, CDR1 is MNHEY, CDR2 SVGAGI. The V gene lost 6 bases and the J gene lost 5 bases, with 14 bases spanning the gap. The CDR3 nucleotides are TGTGCCAGCAGACAGACCAGGGGCGACGAGCAGTACTTC. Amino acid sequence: CASRQTRGDEQYF.

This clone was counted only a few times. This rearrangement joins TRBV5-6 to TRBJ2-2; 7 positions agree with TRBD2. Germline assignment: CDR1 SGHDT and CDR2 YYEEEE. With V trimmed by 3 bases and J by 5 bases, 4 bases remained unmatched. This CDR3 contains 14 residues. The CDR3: CASSSNGGTGELFF. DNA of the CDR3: TGTGCCAGCAGCTCCAACGGGGGGACCGGGGAGCTGTTTTTT. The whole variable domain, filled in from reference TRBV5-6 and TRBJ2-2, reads DAGVTQSPTHLIKTRGQQVTLRCSPKSGHDTVSWYQQALGQGPQFIFQYYEEEERQRGNFPDRFSGHQFPNYSSELNVNALLLGDSALYLCASSSNGGTGELFFGEGSRLTVL.

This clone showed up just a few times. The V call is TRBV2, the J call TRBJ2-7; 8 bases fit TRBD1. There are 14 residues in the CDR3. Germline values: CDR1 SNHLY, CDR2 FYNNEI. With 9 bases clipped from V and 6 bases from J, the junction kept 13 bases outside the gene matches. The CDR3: CASAGDRSRSEQYF. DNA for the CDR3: TGTGCCAGTGCAGGGGACAGGAGTAGGAGCGAGCAGTACTTC. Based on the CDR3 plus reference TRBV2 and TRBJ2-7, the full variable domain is EPEVTQTPSHQVTQMGQEVILRCVPISNHLYFYWYRQILGQKVEFLVSFYNNEISEKSEIFDDQFSVERPDGSNFTLKIRSTKLEDSAMYFCASAGDRSRSEQYFGPGTRLTVT.

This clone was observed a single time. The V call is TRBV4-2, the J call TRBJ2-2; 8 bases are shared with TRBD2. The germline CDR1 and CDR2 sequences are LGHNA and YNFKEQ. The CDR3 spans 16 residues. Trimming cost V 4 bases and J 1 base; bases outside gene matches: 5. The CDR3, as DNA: TGTGCCAGCAGCCCCATTGCGGGAGGGAACACCGGGGAGCTGTTTTTT. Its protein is CASSPIAGGNTGELFF.

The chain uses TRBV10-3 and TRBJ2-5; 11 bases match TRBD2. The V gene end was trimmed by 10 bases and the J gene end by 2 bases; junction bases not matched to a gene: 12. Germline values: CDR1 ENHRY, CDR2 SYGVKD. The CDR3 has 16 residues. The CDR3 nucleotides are TGTGCCAGCTCCCTCGGGGCTAGCGGGGGGCAAGAGACCCAGTACTTC. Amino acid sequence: CASSLGASGGQETQYF.

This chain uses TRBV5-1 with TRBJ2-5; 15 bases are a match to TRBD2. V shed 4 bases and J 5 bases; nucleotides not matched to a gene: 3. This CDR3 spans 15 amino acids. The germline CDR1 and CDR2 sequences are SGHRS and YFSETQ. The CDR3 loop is CASSRTSGRGETQYF. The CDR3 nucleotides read TGCGCCAGCAGCCGGACTAGCGGGAGGGGGGAGACCCAGTACTTC. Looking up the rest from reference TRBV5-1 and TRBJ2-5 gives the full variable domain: KAGVTQTPRYLIKTRGQQVTLSCSPISGHRSVSWYQQTPGQGLQFLFEYFSETQRNKGNFPGRFSGRQFSNSRSEMNVSTLELGDSALYLCASSRTSGRGETQYFGPGTRLLVL.

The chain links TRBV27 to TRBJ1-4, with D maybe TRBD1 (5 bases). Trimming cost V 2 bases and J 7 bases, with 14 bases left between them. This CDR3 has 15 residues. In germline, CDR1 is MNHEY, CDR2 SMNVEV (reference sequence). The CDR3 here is CASSLQWGVREKLFF. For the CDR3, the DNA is TGTGCCAGCAGTTTACAATGGGGGGTGCGTGAAAAACTGTTTTTT.

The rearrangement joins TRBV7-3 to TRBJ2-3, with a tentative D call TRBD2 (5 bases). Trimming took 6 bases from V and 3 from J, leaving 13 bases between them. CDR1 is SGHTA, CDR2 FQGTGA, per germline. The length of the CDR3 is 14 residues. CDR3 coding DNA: TGTGCCAGCAGTCCAAACGGGGTTACAGATACGCAGTATTTT. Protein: CASSPNGVTDTQYF.

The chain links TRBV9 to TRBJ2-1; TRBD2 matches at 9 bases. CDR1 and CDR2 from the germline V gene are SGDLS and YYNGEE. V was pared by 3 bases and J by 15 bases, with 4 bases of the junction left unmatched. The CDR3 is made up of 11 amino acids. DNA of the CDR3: TGTGCCAGCAGCGGAGCGGGGGGCTTGTTCTTC. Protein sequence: CASSGAGGLFF.